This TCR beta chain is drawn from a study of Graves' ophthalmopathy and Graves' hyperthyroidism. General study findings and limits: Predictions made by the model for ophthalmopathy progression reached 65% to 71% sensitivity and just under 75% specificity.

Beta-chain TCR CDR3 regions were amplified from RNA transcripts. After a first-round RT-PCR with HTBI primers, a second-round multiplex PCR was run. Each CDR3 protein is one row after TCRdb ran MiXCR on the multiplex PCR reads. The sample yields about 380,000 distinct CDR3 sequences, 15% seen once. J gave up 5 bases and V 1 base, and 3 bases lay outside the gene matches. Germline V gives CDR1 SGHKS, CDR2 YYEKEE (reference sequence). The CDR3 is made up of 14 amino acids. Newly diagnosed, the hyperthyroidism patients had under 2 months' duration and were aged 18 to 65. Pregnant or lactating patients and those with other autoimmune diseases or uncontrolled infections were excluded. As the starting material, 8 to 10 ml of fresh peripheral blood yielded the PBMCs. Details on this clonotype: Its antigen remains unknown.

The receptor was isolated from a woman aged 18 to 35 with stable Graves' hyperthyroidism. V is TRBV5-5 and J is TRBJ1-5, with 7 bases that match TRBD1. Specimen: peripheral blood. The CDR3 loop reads CASSLKQGYQPQHF. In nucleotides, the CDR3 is TGTGCCAGCAGCTTGAAACAGGGGTATCAGCCCCAGCATTTT.